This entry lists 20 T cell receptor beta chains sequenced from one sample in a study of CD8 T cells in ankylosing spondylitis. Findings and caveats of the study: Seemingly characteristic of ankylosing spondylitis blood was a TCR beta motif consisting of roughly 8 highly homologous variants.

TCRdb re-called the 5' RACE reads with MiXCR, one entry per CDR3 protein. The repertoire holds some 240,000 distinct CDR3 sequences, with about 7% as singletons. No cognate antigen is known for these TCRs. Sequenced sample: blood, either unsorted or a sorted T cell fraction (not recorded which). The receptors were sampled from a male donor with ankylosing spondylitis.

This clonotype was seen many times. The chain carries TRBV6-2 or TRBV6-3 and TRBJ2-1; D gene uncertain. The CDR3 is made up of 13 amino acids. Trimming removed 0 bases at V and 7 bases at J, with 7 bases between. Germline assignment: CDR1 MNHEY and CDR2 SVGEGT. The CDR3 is CASSYSKRNEQFF. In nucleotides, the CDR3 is TGTGCCAGCAGTTACTCGAAGAGAAATGAGCAGTTCTTC.

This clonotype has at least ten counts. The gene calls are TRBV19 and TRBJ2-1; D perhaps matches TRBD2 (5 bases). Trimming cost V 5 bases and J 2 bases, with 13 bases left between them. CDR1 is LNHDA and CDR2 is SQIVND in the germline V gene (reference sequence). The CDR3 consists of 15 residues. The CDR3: CASSFGGGTYNEQFF. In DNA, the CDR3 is TGTGCCAGTAGTTTTGGAGGCGGTACCTACAATGAGCAGTTCTTC.

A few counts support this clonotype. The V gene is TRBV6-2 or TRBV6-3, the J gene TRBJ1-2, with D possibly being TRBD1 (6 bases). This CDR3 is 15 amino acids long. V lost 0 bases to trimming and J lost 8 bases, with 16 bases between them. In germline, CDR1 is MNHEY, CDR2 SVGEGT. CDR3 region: CASSYSKTGIGGYTF. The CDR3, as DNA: TGTGCCAGCAGTTACTCGAAAACAGGGATTGGAGGCTACACCTTC.

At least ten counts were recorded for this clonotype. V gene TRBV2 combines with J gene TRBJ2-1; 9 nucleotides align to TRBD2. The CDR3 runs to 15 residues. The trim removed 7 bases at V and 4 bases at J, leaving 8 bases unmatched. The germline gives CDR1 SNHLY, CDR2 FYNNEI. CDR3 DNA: TGTGCCAGCATGGCGACTAGCGGACTATACAATGAGCAGTTCTTC. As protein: CASMATSGLYNEQFF.

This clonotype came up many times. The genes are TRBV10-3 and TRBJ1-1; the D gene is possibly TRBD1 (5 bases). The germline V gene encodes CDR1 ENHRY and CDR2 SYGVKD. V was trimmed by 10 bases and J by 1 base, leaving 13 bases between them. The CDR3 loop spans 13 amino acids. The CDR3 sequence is CASQAGGNTEAFF. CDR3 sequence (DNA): TGTGCCAGCCAAGCTGGGGGGAACACTGAAGCTTTCTTT.

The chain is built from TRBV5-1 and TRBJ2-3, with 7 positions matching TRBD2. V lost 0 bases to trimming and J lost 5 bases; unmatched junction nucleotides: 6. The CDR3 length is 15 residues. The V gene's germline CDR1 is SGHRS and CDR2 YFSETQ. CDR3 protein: CASSLAEGGGDTQYF. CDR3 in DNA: TGCGCCAGCAGCTTGGCGGAGGGCGGGGGAGATACGCAGTATTTT.

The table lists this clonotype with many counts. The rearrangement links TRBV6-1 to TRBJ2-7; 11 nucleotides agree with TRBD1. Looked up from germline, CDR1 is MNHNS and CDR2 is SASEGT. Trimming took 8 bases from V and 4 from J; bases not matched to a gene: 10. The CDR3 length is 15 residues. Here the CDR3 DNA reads TGTGCCAGCTCGATCCGGGACAGGGGGGGGTACGAGCAGTACTTC. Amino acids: CASSIRDRGGYEQYF.

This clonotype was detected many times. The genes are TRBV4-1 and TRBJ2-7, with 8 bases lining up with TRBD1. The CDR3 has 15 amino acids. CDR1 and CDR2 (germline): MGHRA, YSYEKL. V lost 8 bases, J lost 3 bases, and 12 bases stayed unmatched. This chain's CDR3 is CASQDPGQGNYEQYF. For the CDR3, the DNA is TGCGCCAGCCAGGACCCCGGACAGGGAAACTACGAGCAGTACTTC.

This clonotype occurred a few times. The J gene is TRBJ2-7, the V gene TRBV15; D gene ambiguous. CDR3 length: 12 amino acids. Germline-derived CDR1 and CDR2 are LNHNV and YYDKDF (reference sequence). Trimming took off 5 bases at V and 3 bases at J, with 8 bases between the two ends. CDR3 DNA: TGTGCCACCAGCGGCCAAAACTACGAGCAGTACTTC. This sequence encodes CATSGQNYEQYF. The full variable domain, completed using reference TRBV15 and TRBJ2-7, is DAMVIQNPRYQVTQFGKPVTLSCSQTLNHNVMYWYQQKSSQAPKLLFHYYDKDFNNEADTPDNFQSRRPNTSFCFLDIRSPGLGDTAMYLCATSGQNYEQYFGPGTRLTVT.

CDR3 nucleotide sequence: TGCGCCAGCAGCCAAAGTCGCCGGGACAACTACGAGCAGTACTTC. Amino acid sequence: CASSQSRRDNYEQYF. The chain couples TRBV4-3 to TRBJ2-7; maybe TRBD1 (6 bases). CDR3 length: 15 amino acids. The germline V gene encodes CDR1 LGHNA and CDR2 YSLEER. Trimming shortened V by 2 bases and J by 3 bases, and 14 bases separated the two germline ends.

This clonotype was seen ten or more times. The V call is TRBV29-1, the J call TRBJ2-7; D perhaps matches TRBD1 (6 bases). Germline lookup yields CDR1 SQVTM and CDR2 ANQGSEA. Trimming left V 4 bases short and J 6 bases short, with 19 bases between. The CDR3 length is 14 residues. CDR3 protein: CSVGGGSAGAEQYF. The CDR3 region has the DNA TGCAGCGTTGGAGGGGGTTCGGCAGGGGCCGAGCAGTACTTC.

The CDR3: CAWSHGAYEQYF. CDR3 DNA sequence: TGTGCCTGGAGCCACGGGGCCTACGAGCAGTACTTC. The V gene is TRBV30, the J gene TRBJ2-7; a possible D gene is TRBD2 (5 bases). The CDR3 loop spans 12 amino acids. V was clipped by 3 bases and J by 2 bases, with 8 bases between them. CDR1 GTSNPN and CDR2 SVGIG come from the germline V gene (reference sequence).

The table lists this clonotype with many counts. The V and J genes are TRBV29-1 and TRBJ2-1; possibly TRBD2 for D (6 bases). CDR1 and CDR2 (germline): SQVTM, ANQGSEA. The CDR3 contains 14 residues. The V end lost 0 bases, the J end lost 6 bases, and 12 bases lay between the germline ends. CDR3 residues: CSVEDLLGLNEQFF. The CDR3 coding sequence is TGCAGCGTTGAAGATCTTTTGGGACTCAATGAGCAGTTCTTC.

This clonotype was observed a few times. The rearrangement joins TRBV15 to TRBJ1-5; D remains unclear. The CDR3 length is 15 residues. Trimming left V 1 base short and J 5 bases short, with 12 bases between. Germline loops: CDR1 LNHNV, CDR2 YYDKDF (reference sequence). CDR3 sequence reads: CATSRGKGGYQPQHF. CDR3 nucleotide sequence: TGTGCCACCAGCAGAGGGAAGGGAGGGTATCAGCCCCAGCATTTT.

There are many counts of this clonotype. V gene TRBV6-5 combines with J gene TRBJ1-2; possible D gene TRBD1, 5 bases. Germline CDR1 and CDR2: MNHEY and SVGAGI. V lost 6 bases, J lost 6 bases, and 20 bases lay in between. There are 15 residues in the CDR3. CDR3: CASSYLPDSLDGYTF. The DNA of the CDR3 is TGTGCCAGCAGCTACCTCCCCGACAGTTTAGATGGCTACACCTTC.

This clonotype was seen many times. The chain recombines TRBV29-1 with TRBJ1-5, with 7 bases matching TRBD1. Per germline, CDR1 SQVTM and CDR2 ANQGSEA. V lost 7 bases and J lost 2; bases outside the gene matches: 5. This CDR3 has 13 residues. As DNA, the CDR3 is TGCAGCGCCCGAACAGGGGGCAATCAGCCCCAGCATTTT. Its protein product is CSARTGGNQPQHF.

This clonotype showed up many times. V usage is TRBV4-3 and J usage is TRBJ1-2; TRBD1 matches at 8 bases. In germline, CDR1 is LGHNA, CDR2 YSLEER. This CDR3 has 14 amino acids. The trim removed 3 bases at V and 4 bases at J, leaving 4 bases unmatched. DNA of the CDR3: TGCGCCAGCAGCCAGGACAGGGAGGGCTATGGCTACACCTTC. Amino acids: CASSQDREGYGYTF.

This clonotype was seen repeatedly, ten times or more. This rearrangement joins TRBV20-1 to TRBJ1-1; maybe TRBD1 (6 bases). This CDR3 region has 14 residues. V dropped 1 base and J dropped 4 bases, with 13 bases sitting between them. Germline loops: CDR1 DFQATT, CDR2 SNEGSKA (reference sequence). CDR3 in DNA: TGCAGTGCTAGAGGCAGGGGTCGAGCCACTGAAGCTTTCTTT. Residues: CSARGRGRATEAFF.

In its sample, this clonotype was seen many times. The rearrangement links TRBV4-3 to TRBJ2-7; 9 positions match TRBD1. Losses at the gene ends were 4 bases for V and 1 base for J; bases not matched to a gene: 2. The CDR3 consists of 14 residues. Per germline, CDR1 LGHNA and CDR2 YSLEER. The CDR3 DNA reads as TGCGCCAGCAGCCGAGGGACAGGGTCCTACGAGCAGTACTTC. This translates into CASSRGTGSYEQYF.

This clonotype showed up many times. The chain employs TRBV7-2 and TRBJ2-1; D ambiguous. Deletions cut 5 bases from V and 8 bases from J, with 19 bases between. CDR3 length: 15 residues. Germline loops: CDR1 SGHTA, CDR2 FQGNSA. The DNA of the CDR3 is TGTGCCAGCAGCCTGGCGAGACCCCGTTCGGATGAGCAGTTCTTC. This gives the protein CASSLARPRSDEQFF. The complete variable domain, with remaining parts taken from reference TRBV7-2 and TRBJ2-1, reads GAGVSQSPSNKVTEKGKDVELRCDPISGHTALYWYRQSLGQGLEFLIYFQGNSAPDKSGLPSDRFSAERTGGSVSTLTIQRTQQEDSAVYLCASSLARPRSDEQFFGPGTRLTVL.